Listed here is a single T cell receptor beta chain. The sample comes from a study of T-cell reconstitution after alpha-beta-depleted transplantation in children. Library preparation (for TCRbeta) was performed with unique molecular identifiers. TCRdb independently ran MiXCR on the PCR reads; one entry per CDR3 protein. The sample shows about 340,000 distinct CDR3 sequences, about a tenth of them seen only once. The receptor was isolated from a human donor who donated a stem cell graft to a child with acute lymphoblastic leukemia. The sample in question was PBMCs from the stem cell graft donor, obtained from the stem cell graft.

The CDR3 nucleotides are TGTGCCAGCAGGCTAGCGGGAGGTAACAATGAGCAGTTCTTC. This translates into CASRLAGGNNEQFF. The chain joins TRBV27 to TRBJ2-1; TRBD2 agrees at 11 bases. The CDR3 contains 14 residues. Germline V gives CDR1 MNHEY, CDR2 SMNVEV (reference sequence). With 6 bases clipped from V and 5 bases from J, the junction kept 3 bases outside the gene matches.